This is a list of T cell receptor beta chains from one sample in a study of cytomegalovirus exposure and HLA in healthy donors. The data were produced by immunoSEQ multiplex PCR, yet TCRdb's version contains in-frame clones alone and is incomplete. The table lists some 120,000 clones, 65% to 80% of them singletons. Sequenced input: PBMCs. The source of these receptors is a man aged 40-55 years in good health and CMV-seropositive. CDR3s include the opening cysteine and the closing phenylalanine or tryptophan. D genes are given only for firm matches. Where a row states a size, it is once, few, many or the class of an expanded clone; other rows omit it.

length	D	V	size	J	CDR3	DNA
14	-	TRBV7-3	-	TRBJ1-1	CASSLTDRNTEAFF	TGTGCCAGCAGCTTAACGGACAGGAACACTGAAGCTTTCTTT
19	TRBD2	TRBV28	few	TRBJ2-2	CASTLKVTSGGVNTGELFF	TGTGCCAGCACCTTAAAAGTGACTAGCGGGGGGGTTAACACCGGGGAGCTGTTTTTT
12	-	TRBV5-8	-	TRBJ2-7	CASSLRVAEQYF	TGTGCCAGCAGCTTACGAGTTGCCGAGCAGTACTTC
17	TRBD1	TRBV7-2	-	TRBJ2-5	CASSLGRDRGRQETQYF	TGTGCCAGCAGCTTGGGGCGAGACAGGGGTCGACAAGAGACCCAGTACTTC
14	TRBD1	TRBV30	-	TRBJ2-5	CAWSPGGFGETQYF	TGTGCCTGGAGTCCAGGGGGTTTCGGGGAGACCCAGTACTTC
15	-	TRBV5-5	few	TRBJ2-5	CASSLDISVGKTQYF	TGTGCCAGCAGCTTGGATATCAGCGTTGGAAAGACCCAGTACTTC
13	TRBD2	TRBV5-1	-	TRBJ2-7	CASSLAGSGGPYF	TGCGCCAGCAGCTTGGCGGGTAGCGGGGGGCCCTACTTC
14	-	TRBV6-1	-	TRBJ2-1	CASILGGAINEQFF	TGTGCCAGCATCCTGGGGGGGGCGATCAATGAGCAGTTCTTC
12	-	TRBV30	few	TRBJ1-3	CAWMDSGNTIYF	TGTGCCTGGATGGACAGTGGAAACACCATATATTTT
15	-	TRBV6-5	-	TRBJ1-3	CASSRLQGGGNTIYF	TGTGCCAGCAGCCGTTTACAGGGTGGGGGAAACACCATATATTTT
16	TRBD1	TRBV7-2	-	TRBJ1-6	CASSFFPGTGTSPLHF	TGTGCCAGCAGCTTTTTCCCGGGGACAGGGACCTCACCCCTCCACTTT
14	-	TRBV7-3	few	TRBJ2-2	CASSYGQNTGELFF	TGTGCCAGCAGTTATGGACAGAACACCGGGGAGCTGTTTTTT
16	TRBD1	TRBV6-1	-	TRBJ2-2	CASSENGRGLAGELFF	TGTGCCAGCAGTGAAAACGGCAGGGGGCTAGCCGGGGAGCTGTTTTTT
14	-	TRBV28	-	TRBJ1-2	CASSLNTVIYGYTF	TGTGCCAGCAGTTTAAACACAGTTATCTATGGCTACACCTTC
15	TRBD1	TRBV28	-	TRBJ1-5	CASSLGNRGHQPQHF	TGTGCCAGCAGTTTAGGTAACAGGGGCCATCAGCCCCAGCATTTT
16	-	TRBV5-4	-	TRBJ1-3	CASSFLGETAGNTIYF	TGTGCCAGCAGCTTTCTAGGAGAGACGGCTGGAAACACCATATATTTT
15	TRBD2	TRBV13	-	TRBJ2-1	CASSDGGGGENEQFF	TGTGCCAGCAGCGACGGGGGGGGTGGGGAGAATGAGCAGTTCTTC
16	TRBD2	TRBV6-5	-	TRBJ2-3	CASSSGTSGEGDTQYF	TGTGCCAGCAGTTCCGGGACTAGCGGGGAGGGCGATACGCAGTATTTT
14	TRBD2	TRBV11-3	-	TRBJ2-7	CASSPSGTHYEQYF	TGTGCCAGCAGCCCGAGCGGGACCCACTACGAGCAGTACTTC
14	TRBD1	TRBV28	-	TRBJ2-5	CASSPLQGAETQYF	TGTGCCAGCAGTCCCCTGCAGGGGGCAGAGACCCAGTACTTC
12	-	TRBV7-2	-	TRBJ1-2	CASSLGLVGYTF	TGTGCCAGCAGCTTAGGCCTAGTCGGCTACACCTTC
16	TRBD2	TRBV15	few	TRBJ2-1	CATSTPLAGVYNEQFF	TGTGCCACCAGCACCCCCTTAGCGGGGGTGTACAATGAGCAGTTCTTC
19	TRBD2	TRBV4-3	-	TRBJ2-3	CASSQELAGGSTSTDTQYF	TGCGCCAGCAGCCAAGAGCTAGCGGGGGGCTCCACGAGCACAGATACGCAGTATTTT
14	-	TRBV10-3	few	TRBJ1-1	CAISEGGLNTEAFF	TGTGCCATCAGTGAAGGGGGATTGAACACTGAAGCTTTCTTT
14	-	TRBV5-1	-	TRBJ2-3	CASSLGQTTDTQYF	TGCGCCAGCAGCTTGGGACAGACCACAGATACGCAGTATTTT
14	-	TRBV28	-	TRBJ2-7	CASNGRQSYYEQYF	TGTGCCAGCAACGGGAGACAGAGCTACTACGAGCAGTACTTC
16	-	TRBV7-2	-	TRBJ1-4	CASSPEGRGHNEKLFF	TGTGCCAGCAGCCCAGAAGGCCGAGGTCATAATGAAAAACTGTTTTTT
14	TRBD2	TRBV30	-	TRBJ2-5	CAWSKEAGGRSQYF	TGTGCCTGGAGTAAGGAAGCGGGGGGCAGGTCCCAGTACTTC
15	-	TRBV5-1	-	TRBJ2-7	CASSLVRGSSYEQYF	TGCGCCAGCAGCTTGGTGAGGGGGTCCTCCTACGAGCAGTACTTC
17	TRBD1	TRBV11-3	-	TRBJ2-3	CASSPTLGQGPLDTQYF	TGTGCCAGCAGCCCCACCCTGGGACAGGGACCTTTAGATACGCAGTATTTT
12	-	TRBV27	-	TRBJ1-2	CASSRQGFGYTF	TGTGCCAGCAGTCGGCAGGGGTTTGGCTACACCTTC
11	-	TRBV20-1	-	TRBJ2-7	CSATNRVSRYF	TGCAGTGCTACAAACAGGGTTTCTAGGTACTTC
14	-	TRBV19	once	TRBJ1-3	CASKWAGSGNTIYF	TGTGCCAGTAAATGGGCGGGCTCTGGAAACACCATATATTTT
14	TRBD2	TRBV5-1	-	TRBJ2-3	CASSLAGGTDTQYF	TGCGCCAGCAGCTTAGCGGGGGGCACAGATACGCAGTATTTT
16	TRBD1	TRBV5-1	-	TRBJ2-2	CASSKTIQGAFGELFF	TGCGCCAGCAGCAAAACAATACAGGGGGCTTTCGGGGAGCTGTTTTTC
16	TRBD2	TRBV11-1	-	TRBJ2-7	CASSPLGVAGGYEQYF	TGTGCCAGCAGCCCACTAGGAGTAGCGGGGGGTTACGAGCAGTACTTC
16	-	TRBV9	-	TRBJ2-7	CASSPLTGHLPYEQYF	TGTGCCAGCAGCCCTCTGACAGGCCATCTTCCCTACGAGCAGTACTTC
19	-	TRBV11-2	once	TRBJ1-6	CASSQQSDRLRSYNSPLHF	TGTGCCAGCAGCCAACAGAGCGACAGGCTCCGCTCCTATAATTCACCCCTCCACTTT
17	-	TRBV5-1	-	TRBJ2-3	CASSLEISQGTGDTQYF	TGCGCCAGCAGCTTGGAAATAAGCCAGGGAACAGGAGATACGCAGTATTTT
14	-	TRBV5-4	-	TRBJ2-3	CASNSDERPDTQYF	TGTGCCAGCAACTCCGACGAGAGGCCAGATACGCAGTATTTT
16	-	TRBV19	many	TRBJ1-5	CASSRLSGQSNQPQHF	TGTGCCAGTTCCCGGCTTTCCGGACAGAGCAATCAGCCCCAGCATTTT
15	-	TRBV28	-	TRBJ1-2	CASSPRGGISYGYTF	TGTGCCAGCAGCCCGAGGGGAGGGATTAGCTATGGCTACACCTTC
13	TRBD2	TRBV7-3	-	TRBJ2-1	CASSLGTTDEQFF	TGTGCCAGCAGCCTCGGGACTACTGATGAGCAGTTCTTC